These 21 T cell receptor beta chains were all obtained from the same sample, sequenced in a study of identical twins. TCRdb independently ran MiXCR on the 5' RACE reads; one entry per CDR3 protein. Of approximately 500,000 distinct CDR3 sequences listed, approximately 16% are singletons. The sample was also linked to a second study, of yellow fever vaccine responses in identical twins.

The sequenced sample consisted of CD4+ T cells sorted from blood. These receptors were taken from a woman younger than 35 in good health.

V usage is TRBV5-1 and J usage is TRBJ2-1; 14 bases align to TRBD2. The CDR3 consists of 15 residues. J was trimmed by 7 bases and V by 4 bases; bases with no gene match: 4. Germline V gene sequence: CDR1 SGHRS, CDR2 YFSETQ. For the CDR3, the DNA is TGCGCCAGCAGCGCGGGACTAGCGGGAGCGAATGAGCAGTTCTTC. This encodes CASSAGLAGANEQFF.

The V call is TRBV7-3, the J call TRBJ2-1, with unresolved D. V lost 4 bases to trimming and J lost 0 bases, with 7 bases between them. Germline CDR1 is SGHTA and CDR2 is FQGTGA. This CDR3 is built from 14 residues. The CDR3 region has the DNA TGTGCCAGCAGCTGGGCGGCCTCCTACAATGAGCAGTTCTTC. Its protein product is CASSWAASYNEQFF.

This chain connects TRBV7-8 to TRBJ2-7, with 7 bases identical to TRBD2. Germline V gene sequence: CDR1 SGHVS, CDR2 FQNEAQ. CDR3 length: 13 amino acids. The trim removed 4 bases at V and 7 bases at J, leaving 7 bases unmatched. The CDR3 DNA follows: TGTGCCAGCAGCTCCCTCGCGGGAGAGGAGCAGTACTTC. It is translated as CASSSLAGEEQYF.

This chain links TRBV10-3 with TRBJ1-2, with 8 bases lining up with TRBD1. The CDR3 loop spans 13 amino acids. V shed 6 bases, J shed 12 bases, and the junction held 12 bases outside the gene matches. CDR1 is ENHRY, CDR2 SYGVKD, per germline. CDR3 DNA: TGTGCCATCAGGCCACCGGGACAGGACGACCACACCTTC. Its protein product is CAIRPPGQDDHTF.

This clonotype has a handful of counts. The V gene is TRBV3-1, the J gene TRBJ1-2; D not certain. Looked up from germline, CDR1 is LGHDT and CDR2 is YNNKEL (reference sequence). The CDR3 is made up of 13 amino acids. The V end was cut by 3 bases, the J end by 8 bases, with 13 bases between. In nucleotides, the CDR3 is TGTGCCAGCAGCCAGCATAGCGGGCTCGGCTACACCTTC. Protein: CASSQHSGLGYTF.

V and J are TRBV21-1 and TRBJ2-1. TRBV21-1 is a known pseudogene. The CDR3 totals 16 residues. The CDR3 here is CASSKAQESSYNEQFF. The DNA of the CDR3 is TGTGCCAGCAGCAAAGCGCAGGAAAGCTCCTACAATGAGCAGTTCTTC.

V gene TRBV6-5 combines with J gene TRBJ2-5; 13 bases fit TRBD2. Germline trimming cut 4 bases from V and 1 base from J; bases unmatched to any gene: 6. CDR1 is MNHEY, CDR2 SVGAGI, per germline. The CDR3 has 17 amino acids. As DNA, the CDR3 is TGTGCCAGCAGTTTAGGACTAGCGGGGGCATTCCAAGAGACCCAGTACTTC. This encodes CASSLGLAGAFQETQYF.

In its sample, this clonotype was seen a few times. The V gene is TRBV27, the J gene TRBJ2-7, with 12 positions matching TRBD1. Germline V lookup: CDR1 MNHEY, CDR2 SMNVEV (reference sequence). CDR3 length: 15 amino acids. V was clipped by 6 bases and J by 4 bases; unmatched bases: 7. The CDR3 DNA follows: TGTGCCAGCAGCCTAGGGGACAGGGGGCCGTACGAGCAGTACGTC. As protein: CASSLGDRGPYEQYV.

This clonotype was detected many times. The J gene is TRBJ2-7, the V gene TRBV3-1; a weak D match, TRBD2 (5 bases). Trimming cost V 4 bases and J 7 bases, with 14 bases left between them. CDR3 length: 13 residues. Germline V lookup: CDR1 LGHDT, CDR2 YNNKEL (reference sequence). As DNA, the CDR3 is TGTGCCAGCAGCCCCCGGCTCTCGGGGGAGCAGTACGTC. Translated, it gives CASSPRLSGEQYV.

In its sample, this clonotype was seen a few times. The chain links TRBV5-1 to TRBJ2-1, with D possibly TRBD1 on 5 matching bases. V lost 0 bases to trimming and J lost 1 base, with 8 bases between them. Germline lookup yields CDR1 SGHRS and CDR2 YFSETQ. CDR3 size: 15 residues. CDR3 sequence reads: CASSLETVSYNEQFF. CDR3 DNA sequence: TGCGCCAGCAGCTTGGAGACAGTTTCCTACAATGAGCAGTTCTTC. The full variable domain, rest sourced from reference TRBV5-1 and TRBJ2-1, is KAGVTQTPRYLIKTRGQQVTLSCSPISGHRSVSWYQQTPGQGLQFLFEYFSETQRNKGNFPGRFSGRQFSNSRSEMNVSTLELGDSALYLCASSLETVSYNEQFFGPGTRLTVL.

V usage is TRBV12-3 or TRBV12-4 and J usage is TRBJ2-2; 9 bases match TRBD1. CDR3 length: 16 residues. V was pared by 6 bases and J by 7 bases, with 12 bases of the junction left unmatched. CDR3 nucleotide sequence: TGTGCCAGCAGCCATTCACCACAGGGGGCTGGCGGGGAGCTGTTTTTT. Translation: CASSHSPQGAGGELFF.

This clonotype was detected only a few times. V is TRBV20-1 and J is TRBJ2-3; 7 bases match TRBD1. The CDR3 is 17 amino acids. Germline V CDR1 and CDR2: DFQATT, SNEGSKA (reference sequence). The V and J ends lost 0 bases and 6 bases, in that order; junction bases with no gene match: 15. CDR3 coding DNA: TGCAGTGCTAGAGATCAGTTAAGGGGGCCCACCATGGATACGCAGTATTTT. Encoded protein: CSARDQLRGPTMDTQYF.

V usage is TRBV28 and J usage is TRBJ2-7, with a tentative D call TRBD1 (5 bases). There are 13 residues in the CDR3. V was pared by 2 bases and J by 6 bases, with 11 bases between. Germline CDR1 and CDR2: MDHEN and SYDVKM. CDR3 protein: CASSLGSGSEQYV. The CDR3 nucleotides are TGTGCCAGCAGTTTAGGTTCAGGGTCCGAGCAGTACGTC.

This chain links TRBV10-2 with TRBJ2-7; TRBD2 agrees at 11 bases. Germline V gene data show CDR1 as WSHSY and CDR2 as SAAADI. The CDR3 runs 17 residues. Trimming cost V 6 bases and J 1 base; bases outside gene matches: 11. The CDR3 sequence is CASRGAGGLAESYEQYF. The CDR3 DNA reads as TGCGCCAGCAGGGGAGCGGGGGGACTAGCGGAATCCTACGAGCAGTACTTC.

CDR3 residues: CASRYGPDRRTQYF. The CDR3 DNA reads as TGTGCCAGCCGCTACGGACCGGACAGGCGGACCCAGTACTTC. The chain links TRBV6-2 or TRBV6-3 to TRBJ2-5, with 7 nucleotides matching TRBD1. Trimming removed 8 bases from V and 7 bases from J; junction bases left unmatched: 13. Germline V gene lookup returns CDR1 MNHEY and CDR2 SVGEGT. The CDR3 sequence is 14 residues long.

A few counts support this clonotype. The V call is TRBV5-1, the J call TRBJ2-7; D is ambiguous. Germline loops: CDR1 SGHRS, CDR2 YFSETQ. CDR3 length: 13 residues. Trimming stripped 5 bases from V and 2 bases from J, with 11 bases between. CDR3 protein: CASSFGTTYEQYF. CDR3 sequence (DNA): TGCGCCAGCAGTTTTGGCACCACCTACGAGCAGTACTTC. Combining the CDR3 with reference TRBV5-1 and TRBJ2-7 gives the whole variable domain KAGVTQTPRYLIKTRGQQVTLSCSPISGHRSVSWYQQTPGQGLQFLFEYFSETQRNKGNFPGRFSGRQFSNSRSEMNVSTLELGDSALYLCASSFGTTYEQYFGPGTRLTVT.

This clonotype is a singleton in its sample. A much larger clone lies one base from this, so it may be a read error. The rearrangement links TRBV5-1 to TRBJ2-3; tentative D call: TRBD2 (6 bases). CDR1 and CDR2 from the germline V gene are SGHRS and YFSETQ. The CDR3 runs to 15 residues. Between the trimmed V and J ends, which lost 2 bases and 3 bases, there was a span of 13 bases. The CDR3 protein is CASSFTSRGTDTQYF. The CDR3 nucleotides read TGCGCCAGCAGCTTCACTAGCCGGGGGACAGATACGCAGTATTTT.

The V and J genes are TRBV4-1 and TRBJ1-2; no definite D call. This CDR3 has 15 amino acids. V shed 1 base and J shed 0 bases, with 9 bases lying between them. CDR1 and CDR2 (germline): MGHRA, YSYEKL. In DNA form, the CDR3 reads TGCGCCAGCAGCCAAGGGCGGGAAGCTAACTATGGCTACACCTTC. Amino acids: CASSQGREANYGYTF.

This clonotype was counted only a few times. The chain couples TRBV6-1 to TRBJ1-1, with D possibly matching TRBD1 (5 bases). This CDR3 has 13 amino acids. V was pared by 6 bases and J by 5 bases, with 13 bases between. Germline V lookup: CDR1 MNHNS, CDR2 SASEGT. In nucleotides, the CDR3 is TGTGCCAGCAGCAAATCAGGGTATACTGAAGCTTTCTTT. It encodes CASSKSGYTEAFF.

This clonotype was seen more than once but under ten times. This rearrangement joins TRBV7-2 to TRBJ2-3, with a possible D match to TRBD2 (6 bases). V was clipped by 5 bases and J by 6 bases, with 12 bases between them. The V gene's germline CDR1 is SGHTA and CDR2 FQGNSA. CDR3 size: 13 residues. The CDR3 reads CASSETLADTQYF. The DNA for the CDR3 is TGTGCCAGCAGCGAGACCCTAGCGGATACGCAGTATTTT.

This clonotype was picked up a small number of times. The chain employs TRBV7-8 and TRBJ2-3; 10 bases match TRBD1. Looked up from germline, CDR1 is SGHVS and CDR2 is FQNEAQ. Trimming cost V 5 bases and J 4 bases; bases outside gene matches: 12. The CDR3 spans 17 residues. CDR3 in DNA: TGTGCCAGCAGCAAGATCGCTCGGGACAGGGGTTCAGATACGCAGTATTTT. Translation: CASSKIARDRGSDTQYF. Full variable domain (rest looked up from reference TRBV7-8 and TRBJ2-3): GAGVSQSPRYKVAKRGQDVALRCDPISGHVSLFWYQQALGQGPEFLTYFQNEAQLDKSGLPSDRFFAERPEGSVSTLKIQRTQQEDSAVYLCASSKIARDRGSDTQYFGPGTRLTVL.